Following are 25 T cell receptor beta chains from one sample sequenced in a study of shared clonotypes between healthy human individuals. Profiled with immunoSEQ multiplex PCR; TCRdb holds only in-frame clones, not every one. This sample has about 700,000 clones, with about 91% found just once. Naive CD8 cells lacked CD45RO and underwent positive selection for CCR7, leaving out terminally differentiated effector memory CD45RA+ cells. Sequencing used naive CD8+ T cells sorted from blood. The source of these receptors is a man between 25 and 39 years old in good health.

A single count supports this clone. As DNA, the CDR3 is TGCGCCAGCAGCCAAGGTACTAGTTCGCGGGCCCAAGAGACCCAGTACTTC. As protein: CASSQGTSSRAQETQYF. The chain has TRBV4-1 and TRBJ2-5; D might be TRBD2 (5 bases). V lost 1 base, J lost 1 base, and 16 bases lay in between. The germline CDR1 and CDR2 sequences are MGHRA and YSYEKL. The CDR3 runs 17 residues.

This rearrangement joins TRBV14 to TRBJ1-1; D unclear. Germline CDR1 reads SGHDN; CDR2 reads FVKESK. The V end lost 4 bases, the J end lost 1 base, and 22 bases lay between the germline ends. The CDR3 is 18 amino acids. The CDR3 nucleotides read TGTGCCAGCAGCCGCCCGTGGAGAGGAGAAAATGGGAACACTGAAGCTTTCTTT. Translated: CASSRPWRGENGNTEAFF.

The chain combines TRBV4-1 with TRBJ1-5; a weak D match, TRBD1 (6 bases). This CDR3 region has 16 residues. V lost 2 bases and J 5 bases, leaving 16 bases between the germline ends. Germline CDR1 and CDR2: MGHRA and YSYEKL. Here the CDR3 reads CASSQFPGVGDQPQHF. The CDR3 DNA reads TGCGCCAGCAGCCAATTCCCAGGGGTGGGAGATCAGCCCCAGCATTTT.

J is TRBJ2-5 and V is TRBV28; D may be TRBD1 or TRBD2 (5 bases each). The germline CDR1 and CDR2 sequences are MDHEN and SYDVKM. V lost 6 bases and J lost 2, with 13 bases in between. This CDR3 contains 14 residues. CDR3 DNA sequence: TGTGCCAGCAGCCCCCACGGGGCTCAAGAGACCCAGTACTTC. Translating gives CASSPHGAQETQYF.

This chain connects TRBV7-8 to TRBJ2-7; D gene uncertain. Trimming removed 3 bases from V and 4 bases from J, with 10 bases in between. Germline lookup yields CDR1 SGHVS and CDR2 FQNEAQ. The CDR3 spans 13 residues. CDR3 amino acids: CASSFQRQYEQYF. The CDR3 nucleotides are TGTGCCAGCAGCTTCCAGAGGCAATACGAGCAGTACTTC.

The rearrangement joins TRBV16 to TRBJ2-7; D not certain. In germline, CDR1 is KGHSY, CDR2 FQNENV. With 1 base removed from V and 5 bases from J, the gap between germline ends came to 6 bases. The CDR3 has 12 residues. This CDR3 is CASSQWGNEQYF. The CDR3 bases are TGTGCCAGCAGCCAATGGGGAAACGAGCAGTACTTC.

The gene calls are TRBV29-1 and TRBJ2-1, with 7 bases fitting TRBD1. The CDR3 spans 12 residues. Trimming removed 5 bases from V and 7 bases from J; junction bases left unmatched: 5. In germline, CDR1 is SQVTM, CDR2 ANQGSEA. The CDR3 is CSVSRGWNEQFF. The CDR3 DNA reads as TGCAGCGTTTCCAGGGGGTGGAATGAGCAGTTCTTC.

The chain couples TRBV5-4 to TRBJ2-1; the D gene is possibly TRBD2 (6 bases). Trimming took 5 bases from V and 4 from J, leaving 19 bases between them. Germline V gives CDR1 SGHNT, CDR2 YYREEE (reference sequence). This CDR3 has 16 residues. CDR3 sequence: CASSRTGTELYNEQFF. The CDR3 DNA reads TGTGCCAGCAGTCGAACCGGGACTGAACTTTACAATGAGCAGTTCTTC.

In the case of this clone: The sample contains more than one DNA sequence encoding this CDR3. V usage is TRBV5-1 and J usage is TRBJ2-7; D gene ambiguous. CDR3 length: 13 amino acids. Per germline, CDR1 SGHRS and CDR2 YFSETQ. Trimming shortened V by 0 bases and J by 4 bases, and 8 bases separated the two germline ends. In nucleotides, the CDR3 is TGCGCCAGCAGCTTGGGGGGTGGGTACGAGCAGTACTTC. This encodes CASSLGGGYEQYF.

V gene TRBV16 combines with J gene TRBJ2-1; 8 positions agree with TRBD2. Germline loops: CDR1 KGHSY, CDR2 FQNENV. Trimming removed 3 bases from V and 8 bases from J; junction bases left unmatched: 6. The CDR3 runs 14 residues. The CDR3 protein is CASSQRTSFDEQFF. In DNA form, the CDR3 reads TGTGCCAGCAGCCAGCGGACTAGCTTCGATGAGCAGTTCTTC.

V usage is TRBV28 and J usage is TRBJ2-7, with 7 bases aligning to TRBD2. CDR1 MDHEN and CDR2 SYDVKM come from the germline V gene. The V gene end was trimmed by 8 bases and the J gene end by 4 bases; junction bases not matched to a gene: 5. CDR3 size: 12 residues. DNA of the CDR3: TGTGCCAGCGTGACTAGCAGTTACGAGCAGTACTTC. This translates into CASVTSSYEQYF.

This chain links TRBV28 with TRBJ2-1; TRBD1 matches 10 bases. The ends lost 2 bases at V and 8 bases at J; junction bases unmatched: 12. This CDR3 region has 17 residues. Germline V gene lookup returns CDR1 MDHEN and CDR2 SYDVKM. CDR3 DNA sequence: TGTGCCAGCAGTTTACTTAGAGGGACAGGGGTTATGGATGAGCAGTTCTTC. Translation: CASSLLRGTGVMDEQFF.

The rearrangement joins TRBV4-2 to TRBJ1-1; D may be TRBD1 (5 bases). This CDR3 comprises 15 residues. Per germline, CDR1 LGHNA and CDR2 YNFKEQ. Trimming removed 4 bases from V and 0 bases from J, with 12 bases in between. CDR3 loop: CASSRETVMNTEAFF. CDR3 sequence (DNA): TGTGCCAGCAGCCGAGAGACAGTCATGAACACTGAAGCTTTCTTT.

The V gene is TRBV28, the J gene TRBJ2-1; tentatively, D is TRBD1 or TRBD2 (5 bases each). Trimming took 3 bases from V and 12 from J, leaving 9 bases between them. From germline, CDR1 is MDHEN and CDR2 SYDVKM. This CDR3 contains 11 residues. The CDR3 sequence is CASSLGVGQFF. CDR3 DNA: TGTGCCAGCAGTTTGGGGGTGGGGCAGTTCTTC.

This clone has just a few counts. This chain connects TRBV5-4 to TRBJ2-7; no firm D call. The germline V gene has CDR1 SGHNT and CDR2 YYREEE (reference sequence). V was cut by 3 bases and J by 2 bases, with 9 bases left in between. The CDR3 totals 13 residues. The CDR3 is CASSSGPPYEQYF. In DNA form, the CDR3 reads TGTGCCAGCAGCTCCGGGCCTCCCTACGAGCAGTACTTC.

The rearrangement uses TRBV27 and TRBJ2-2; D unresolved. The germline CDR1 and CDR2 sequences are MNHEY and SMNVEV (reference sequence). This CDR3 has 15 amino acids. Between the trimmed V and J ends, which lost 5 bases and 4 bases, there was a span of 14 bases. CDR3 sequence: CASSPPLGSTGELFF. In DNA form, the CDR3 reads TGTGCCAGCAGTCCCCCCCTGGGGTCCACCGGGGAGCTGTTTTTT.

The CDR3 coding sequence is TGTGCCAGCAGCTTGAGACAGGATGGGCAGACCCAGTACTTC. It is translated as CASSLRQDGQTQYF. The gene calls are TRBV7-6 and TRBJ2-5; perhaps TRBD1 as D (6 bases). The germline gives CDR1 SGHVS, CDR2 FNYEAQ. With 3 bases removed from V and 6 bases from J, the gap between germline ends came to 14 bases. The CDR3 has 14 amino acids.

The rearrangement joins TRBV25-1 to TRBJ1-5; TRBD1 might be the D (5 bases). Per germline, CDR1 MGHDK and CDR2 SYGVNS. Deletions cut 1 base from V and 7 bases from J, with 11 bases between. The CDR3 extends over 14 amino acids. CDR3 loop: CASSELGVRQPQHF. In nucleotides, the CDR3 is TGTGCCAGCAGTGAATTGGGGGTACGCCAGCCCCAGCATTTT.

The gene calls are TRBV19 and TRBJ2-1, with D possibly being TRBD2 (5 bases). The CDR3 sequence is 15 residues long. Germline V gene sequence: CDR1 LNHDA, CDR2 SQIVND (reference sequence). Trimming took 1 base from V and 3 from J, leaving 10 bases between them. The CDR3 sequence: CASSIGGSIYNEQFF. The CDR3 DNA follows: TGTGCCAGTAGTATAGGAGGGAGTATCTACAATGAGCAGTTCTTC.

The chain links TRBV27 to TRBJ2-3; no firm D call. The CDR3 is 14 residues long. Germline assignment: CDR1 MNHEY and CDR2 SMNVEV (reference sequence). V dropped 5 bases and J dropped 2 bases, with 11 bases sitting between them. CDR3 coding DNA: TGTGCCAGCAGTGAAATCGGACCCACAGATACGCAGTATTTT. This encodes CASSEIGPTDTQYF.

Only one count was recorded for this clone. This chain uses TRBV25-1 with TRBJ1-1; weak D call: TRBD1 (5 bases). The CDR3 extends over 15 amino acids. The germline V and J ends were trimmed by 1 base and 3 bases, with 12 bases remaining between them. Germline V gene lookup returns CDR1 MGHDK and CDR2 SYGVNS. The DNA of the CDR3 is TGTGCCAGCAGTGAATCAATGGGGCTCGACACTGAAGCTTTCTTT. This gives the protein CASSESMGLDTEAFF.

The V call is TRBV19, the J call TRBJ1-1; no definite D call. This CDR3 has 15 amino acids. Germline V CDR1 and CDR2: LNHDA, SQIVND (reference sequence). The ends were cut back, 7 bases at V and 3 bases at J, with 18 bases in the middle. The CDR3 spells CASITSFMGYTEAFF. The CDR3, as DNA: TGTGCCAGTATCACCTCCTTCATGGGGTACACTGAAGCTTTCTTT.

The chain is built from TRBV30 and TRBJ2-3, with D possibly being TRBD2 (6 bases). Germline CDR1 reads GTSNPN; CDR2 reads SVGIG (reference sequence). V lost 3 bases and J 3 bases, leaving 13 bases between the germline ends. CDR3 length: 14 residues. CDR3 in DNA: TGTGCCTGGAGCCCTGCGGGGAGTACAGATACGCAGTATTTT. Residues: CAWSPAGSTDTQYF. Looking up the rest from reference TRBV30 and TRBJ2-3 gives the full variable domain: SQTIHQWPATLVQPVGSPLSLECTVEGTSNPNLYWYRQAAGRGLQLLFYSVGIGQISSEVPQNLSASRPQDRQFILSSKKLLLSDSGFYLCAWSPAGSTDTQYFGPGTRLTVL.

J is TRBJ2-1 and V is TRBV10-2; the match to TRBD2 covers 9 bases. Trimming removed 4 bases from V and 4 bases from J; junction bases left unmatched: 8. Germline CDR1 WSHSY, CDR2 SAAADI. The CDR3 consists of 16 residues. CDR3 in DNA: TGCGCCAGCAGTGGCGGGCGGGAGGGTCGGTACAATGAGCAGTTCTTC. This gives the protein CASSGGREGRYNEQFF.

The chain carries TRBV7-6 and TRBJ2-5; D is ambiguous. The CDR3 extends over 14 amino acids. The germline CDR1 and CDR2 sequences are SGHVS and FNYEAQ. With 2 bases removed from V and 2 bases from J, the gap between germline ends came to 9 bases. CDR3 in amino acids: CASSLITVQETQYF. CDR3 sequence (DNA): TGTGCCAGCAGCTTAATTACGGTTCAAGAGACCCAGTACTTC.